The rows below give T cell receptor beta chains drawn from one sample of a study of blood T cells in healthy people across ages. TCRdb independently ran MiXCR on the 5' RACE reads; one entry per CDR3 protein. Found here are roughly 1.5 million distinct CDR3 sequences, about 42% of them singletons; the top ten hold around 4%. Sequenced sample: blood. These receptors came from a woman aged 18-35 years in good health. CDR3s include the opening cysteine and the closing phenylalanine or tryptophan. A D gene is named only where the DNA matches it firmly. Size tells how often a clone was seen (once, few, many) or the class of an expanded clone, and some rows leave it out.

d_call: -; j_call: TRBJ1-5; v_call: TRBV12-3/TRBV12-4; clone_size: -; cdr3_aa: CASSVWTGDQPQHF; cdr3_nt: TGTGCCAGCAGTGTCTGGACGGGGGATCAGCCCCAGCATTTT
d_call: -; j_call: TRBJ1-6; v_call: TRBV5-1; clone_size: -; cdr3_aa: CASSLGVVSYNSPLHF; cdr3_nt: TGCGCCAGCAGCTTGGGCGTAGTCTCCTATAATTCACCCCTCCACTTT
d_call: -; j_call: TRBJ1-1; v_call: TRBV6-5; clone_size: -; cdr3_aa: CAGSARNGAFF; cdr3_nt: TGTGCCGGCAGTGCCCGTAACGGAGCTTTCTTT
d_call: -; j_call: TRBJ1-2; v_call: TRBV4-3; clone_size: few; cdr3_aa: CASSQGGRDYGYTF; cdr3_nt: TGCGCCAGCAGCCAAGGGGGGCGCGACTATGGCTACACCTTC
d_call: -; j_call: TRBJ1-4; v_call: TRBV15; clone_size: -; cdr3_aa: CVTSAKWIGGDEKLFF; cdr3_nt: TGTGTCACCAGCGCCAAGTGGATTGGGGGGGATGAAAAACTGTTTTTT
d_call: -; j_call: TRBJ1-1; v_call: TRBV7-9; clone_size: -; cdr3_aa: CASSWSGYGGTEAFF; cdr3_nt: TGTGCCAGCAGCTGGAGTGGGTACGGGGGCACTGAAGCTTTCTTT
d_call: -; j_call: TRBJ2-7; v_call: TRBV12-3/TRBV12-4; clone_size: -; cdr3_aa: CASSTLPLGTYEQYF; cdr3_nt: TGTGCCAGCAGCACCCTCCCCCTCGGGACCTACGAGCAGTACTTC
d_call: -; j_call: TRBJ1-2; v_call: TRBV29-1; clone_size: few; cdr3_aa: CSVEGPAGYTF; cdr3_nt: TGCAGCGTTGAAGGTCCAGCTGGCTACACCTTC
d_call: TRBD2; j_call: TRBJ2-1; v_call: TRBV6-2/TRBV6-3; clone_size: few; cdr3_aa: CASSYRSGATYNEQFF; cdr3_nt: TGTGCCAGCAGTTACCGTAGCGGGGCAACCTACAATGAGCAGTTCTTC
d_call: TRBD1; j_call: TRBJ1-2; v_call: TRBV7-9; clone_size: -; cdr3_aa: CASKTTGGGYGYTF; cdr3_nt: TGTGCCAGCAAAACGACAGGGGGCGGGTATGGCTACACCTTC